Described below is a single T cell receptor beta chain sequence and its context. The antigen remains undetermined. This specimen belongs to a study of STAT3 mutations in large granular lymphocyte leukemia. Profiled with immunoSEQ multiplex PCR; TCRdb holds only in-frame clones, not every one. The sample holds around 39,000 clones, roughly 84% seen once. Broader study findings: Every T-cell large granular lymphocyte leukemia patient had at least one immunodominant TCR beta clonotype.

The specimen was PBMCs. This clonotype was obtained from a human donor with T large granular lymphocyte leukemia. Some clones in this sample may be carry-over from other donors' samples.

The CDR3 protein is CASRLTGTRDSPLHF. For the CDR3, the DNA is TGTGCCAGCAGATTAACCGGGACAAGGGATTCACCCCTCCACTTT. The chain joins TRBV7-8 to TRBJ1-6; the D gene is possibly TRBD1 (6 bases). This CDR3 is built from 15 residues. V lost 6 bases and J 8 bases, leaving 17 bases between the germline ends. Germline CDR1 reads SGHVS; CDR2 reads FQNEAQ.